This entry lists 27 T cell receptor beta chains sequenced from one sample in a study of blood T cell repertoires in COVID-19. Some clones are missing from TCRdb's copy, which holds only in-frame ones; the method was immunoSEQ multiplex PCR. The table shows about 210,000 clones, with 82% occurring only once. Sample: peripheral blood. The receptor source for this set is a woman aged 60-70 years with COVID-19, enrolled during active disease.

V usage is TRBV11-2 and J usage is TRBJ1-2; TRBD1 is a possible D gene (5 bases). This CDR3 is 14 amino acids long. Looked up from germline, CDR1 is SGHAT and CDR2 is FQNNGV. Trimming shortened V by 5 bases and J by 2 bases, and 12 bases separated the two germline ends. The CDR3 DNA reads as TGTGCCAGCAGCAAGGCGGGGCAGAACTATGGCTACACCTTC. This translates into CASSKAGQNYGYTF.

The chain uses TRBV28 and TRBJ1-1; TRBD1 matches 10 bases. V dropped 5 bases and J dropped 6; count of bases not matched to a gene: 9. The V gene's germline CDR1 is MDHEN and CDR2 SYDVKM. The CDR3 has 15 residues. The CDR3 here is CASSPPTGGGAEAFF. CDR3 bases: TGTGCCAGCAGTCCCCCGACAGGGGGCGGGGCTGAAGCTTTCTTT.

A single count supports this clone. The chain is built from TRBV6-5 and TRBJ2-6; D remains unclear. V lost 6 bases, J lost 4 bases, and 7 bases lay in between. The CDR3 has 13 amino acids. Germline V gene sequence: CDR1 MNHEY, CDR2 SVGAGI. CDR3 loop: CASRLSGANVLTF. The CDR3 DNA reads as TGTGCCAGCAGACTGTCCGGGGCCAACGTCCTGACTTTC.

As to this clone: The junction departs from the called germline gene at one end, perhaps through a read error. The chain is built from TRBV3-1 (or the pseudogene TRBV3-2) and TRBJ2-5, with TRBD2 matching 8 bases. CDR1 LGHDT and CDR2 YNNKEL come from the germline V gene (reference sequence). The CDR3 spans 16 residues. The CDR3 region is CASSPPGAGGVETQHF. CDR3 in DNA: TGTGCCAGCAGCCCTCCTGGGGCGGGGGGCGTGGAGACCCAGCACTTC.

The chain combines TRBV30 with TRBJ2-3; 10 bases agree with TRBD2. There are 16 residues in the CDR3. Germline CDR1 GTSNPN, CDR2 SVGIG (reference sequence). V gave up 2 bases and J gave up 3 bases; unmatched junction bases: 8. This chain's CDR3 is CAWSTGLAPVTDTQYF. DNA for the CDR3: TGTGCCTGGAGTACGGGACTAGCGCCCGTAACAGATACGCAGTATTTT. Based on the CDR3 plus reference TRBV30 and TRBJ2-3, the full variable domain is SQTIHQWPATLVQPVGSPLSLECTVEGTSNPNLYWYRQAAGRGLQLLFYSVGIGQISSEVPQNLSASRPQDRQFILSSKKLLLSDSGFYLCAWSTGLAPVTDTQYFGPGTRLTVL.

The rearrangement joins TRBV18 to TRBJ2-1; the match to TRBD2 covers 7 bases. This CDR3 is 14 amino acids long. Germline values: CDR1 KGHSH, CDR2 LQKENI. Trimming cost V 3 bases and J 4 bases; bases outside gene matches: 3. CDR3: CASSPSGTYNEQFF. The CDR3 coding sequence is TGTGCCAGCTCACCCAGCGGGACTTACAATGAGCAGTTCTTC.

The chain employs TRBV7-2 and TRBJ1-3; no clear D gene. CDR3 length equals 15 residues. With 5 bases removed from V and 1 base from J, the gap between germline ends came to 12 bases. Germline V gene lookup returns CDR1 SGHTA and CDR2 FQGNSA. DNA for the CDR3: TGTGCCAGCAGCCCCCAGAGAGGATCTGGAAACACCATATATTTT. The encoded protein is CASSPQRGSGNTIYF.

In this sample, this clone turned up a few times. The chain employs TRBV2 and TRBJ2-2, with TRBD1 identical over 10 bases. From germline, CDR1 is SNHLY and CDR2 FYNNEI. V lost 6 bases to trimming and J lost 5 bases; unmatched junction nucleotides: 9. The CDR3 loop spans 16 amino acids. CDR3 region: CASRPTGGFPTGELFF. In nucleotides, the CDR3 is TGTGCCAGCAGGCCGACAGGGGGCTTCCCTACCGGGGAGCTGTTTTTT. Looking up the rest from reference TRBV2 and TRBJ2-2 gives the full variable domain: EPEVTQTPSHQVTQMGQEVILRCVPISNHLYFYWYRQILGQKVEFLVSFYNNEISEKSEIFDDQFSVERPDGSNFTLKIRSTKLEDSAMYFCASRPTGGFPTGELFFGEGSRLTVL.

The chain combines TRBV29-1 with TRBJ1-1, with TRBD1 as a possible D gene (5 bases). This CDR3 spans 13 amino acids. Germline V gene lookup returns CDR1 SQVTM and CDR2 ANQGSEA. The V and J ends lost 4 bases and 5 bases respectively, with 14 bases between them. The CDR3: CSVVAGGWTEAFF. CDR3 nucleotides: TGCAGCGTTGTTGCGGGGGGATGGACTGAAGCTTTCTTT. Complete variable domain (other parts from reference TRBV29-1 and TRBJ1-1): SAVISQKPSRDICQRGTSLTIQCQVDSQVTMMFWYRQQPGQSLTLIATANQGSEATYESGFVIDKFPISRPNLTFSTLTVSNMSPEDSSIYLCSVVAGGWTEAFFGQGTRLTVV.

Here the CDR3 DNA reads TGTGCCACCAGATGGGCCGCTCAGCCCCAGCATTTT. Amino acids: CATRWAAQPQHF. The rearrangement uses TRBV24-1 and TRBJ1-5; D is undetermined. Germline V gives CDR1 KGHDR, CDR2 SFDVKD. Trimming left V 7 bases short and J 6 bases short, with 9 bases between. The CDR3 totals 12 residues.

The chain carries TRBV2 and TRBJ2-5; 10 bases line up with TRBD2. Germline assignment: CDR1 SNHLY and CDR2 FYNNEI. V trimming: 7 bases; J trimming: 6 bases; junction bases outside the gene matches: 14. The CDR3 has 16 amino acids. CDR3 in amino acids: CASIGVAGGPGQTQYF. As DNA, the CDR3 is TGTGCCAGCATCGGGGTAGCGGGGGGCCCCGGGCAGACCCAGTACTTC.

The gene calls are TRBV6-5 and TRBJ1-5, with D possibly being TRBD1 (5 bases). The germline V and J ends were trimmed by 8 bases and 2 bases, with 7 bases remaining between them. From germline, CDR1 is MNHEY and CDR2 SVGAGI. This CDR3 spans 12 amino acids. The CDR3 nucleotides read TGTGCCAGCGGAGGGGGCAATCAGCCCCAGCATTTT. Amino acid sequence: CASGGGNQPQHF.

The V and J genes are TRBV9 and TRBJ2-3; TRBD2 is a possible D gene (6 bases). The ends were cut back, 0 bases at V and 1 base at J, with 9 bases in the middle. The CDR3 length is 15 residues. The germline gives CDR1 SGDLS, CDR2 YYNGEE. The DNA for the CDR3 is TGTGCCAGCAGCGTAGTAGGAGGGGGCACAGATACGCAGTATTTT. Protein product: CASSVVGGGTDTQYF.

This clone was seen just once. The rearrangement uses TRBV10-3 and TRBJ2-7; D not certain. V lost 3 bases, J lost 2 bases, and 8 bases lay in between. The CDR3 is made up of 13 amino acids. Germline CDR1 ENHRY, CDR2 SYGVKD. The CDR3 sequence: CAISDKGAYEQYV. The CDR3 DNA is TGTGCCATCAGTGACAAAGGAGCCTACGAGCAGTACGTC.

The CDR3 loop reads CASSLAGRASEQYV. The CDR3 DNA reads as TGTGCCAGCAGCTTAGCAGGCAGGGCTTCCGAGCAGTACGTC. V usage is TRBV7-9 and J usage is TRBJ2-7, with a possible D match to TRBD1 (5 bases). The CDR3 sequence is 14 residues long. Germline V gene sequence: CDR1 SEHNR, CDR2 FQNEAQ (reference sequence). Trimming removed 0 bases from V and 6 bases from J, with 12 bases in between.

The V gene is TRBV13, the J gene TRBJ2-3; D may be TRBD2 (5 bases). The CDR3 is 16 residues long. The germline gives CDR1 PRHDT, CDR2 FYEKMQ (reference sequence). Trimming removed 0 bases at V and 1 base at J, with 11 bases between. The CDR3 protein is CASSLGSSARTDTQYF. The CDR3 bases are TGTGCCAGCAGCTTAGGCAGTAGCGCCCGCACAGATACGCAGTATTTT.

This clone was seen a few times. The genes are TRBV6-5 and TRBJ2-2, with D possibly being TRBD2 (6 bases). Per germline, CDR1 MNHEY and CDR2 SVGAGI. V was cut by 8 bases and J by 6 bases, with 19 bases left in between. The CDR3 sequence is 15 residues long. CDR3 amino acids: CASCRGGLLAGELFF. CDR3 coding DNA: TGTGCCAGCTGCAGAGGAGGGTTGTTGGCCGGGGAGCTGTTTTTT.

The sample holds a few counts of this clone. The J gene is TRBJ1-4, the V gene TRBV5-1, with 7 positions matching TRBD1. Looked up from germline, CDR1 is SGHRS and CDR2 is YFSETQ. The CDR3 spans 13 residues. J lost 6 bases, V lost 4 bases, and 3 bases had no gene match. The DNA for the CDR3 is TGCGCCAGCAGCCCGGGGACAGATGAAAAACTGTTTTTT. Protein: CASSPGTDEKLFF. The variable domain in full, with the rest retrieved from reference TRBV5-1 and TRBJ1-4, is KAGVTQTPRYLIKTRGQQVTLSCSPISGHRSVSWYQQTPGQGLQFLFEYFSETQRNKGNFPGRFSGRQFSNSRSEMNVSTLELGDSALYLCASSPGTDEKLFFGSGTQLSVL.

This rearrangement joins TRBV6-1 to TRBJ1-5, with 12 bases matching TRBD1. Germline V gene data show CDR1 as MNHNS and CDR2 as SASEGT. CDR3 size: 17 residues. Unmatched junction bases numbered 9, after V lost 4 bases and J lost 5 bases. CDR3 bases: TGTGCCAGCAGTGCCCGGGACAGGGGGCTCTACGATCAGCCCCAGCATTTT. Amino acids: CASSARDRGLYDQPQHF.

The chain is built from TRBV30 and TRBJ2-3, with 9 positions matching TRBD2. Looked up from germline, CDR1 is GTSNPN and CDR2 is SVGIG (reference sequence). This CDR3 has 15 amino acids. The ends lost 2 bases at V and 1 base at J; junction bases unmatched: 4. CDR3 sequence: CAWSPIAGGTDTQYF. Here the CDR3 DNA reads TGTGCCTGGAGTCCTATAGCGGGAGGCACAGATACGCAGTATTTT.

The rearrangement joins TRBV6-1 to TRBJ2-7, with a possible D match to TRBD1 (5 bases). The V and J ends lost 0 bases and 2 bases respectively, with 11 bases between them. The CDR3 contains 15 residues. Germline V gives CDR1 MNHNS, CDR2 SASEGT. CDR3 loop: CASSEASGPPYEQYF. The CDR3, as DNA: TGTGCCAGCAGTGAAGCTTCAGGGCCCCCCTACGAGCAGTACTTC.

The chain joins TRBV2 to TRBJ1-4, with 9 bases matching TRBD1. The V gene end was trimmed by 5 bases and the J gene end by 7 bases; junction bases not matched to a gene: 5. CDR1 SNHLY and CDR2 FYNNEI come from the germline V gene. The CDR3 has 14 residues. The CDR3 loop reads CASSYDRGSEKLFF. CDR3 sequence (DNA): TGTGCCAGCAGTTACGACAGGGGGAGTGAAAAACTGTTTTTT. Full variable domain (missing parts from reference TRBV2 and TRBJ1-4): EPEVTQTPSHQVTQMGQEVILRCVPISNHLYFYWYRQILGQKVEFLVSFYNNEISEKSEIFDDQFSVERPDGSNFTLKIRSTKLEDSAMYFCASSYDRGSEKLFFGSGTQLSVL.

The CDR3: CSVERRQANTEAFF. The CDR3 DNA reads TGCAGCGTTGAGCGCCGACAGGCTAACACTGAAGCTTTCTTT. The J gene is TRBJ1-1, the V gene TRBV29-1; weak D call: TRBD1 (6 bases). Germline V CDR1 and CDR2: SQVTM, ANQGSEA. The V end lost 3 bases, the J end lost 2 bases, and 13 bases lay between the germline ends. The CDR3 runs 14 residues. The variable domain in full, completed from reference TRBV29-1 and TRBJ1-1, reads SAVISQKPSRDICQRGTSLTIQCQVDSQVTMMFWYRQQPGQSLTLIATANQGSEATYESGFVIDKFPISRPNLTFSTLTVSNMSPEDSSIYLCSVERRQANTEAFFGQGTRLTVV.

The chain joins TRBV27 to TRBJ2-2, with D possibly matching TRBD1 (6 bases). Germline V gene data show CDR1 as MNHEY and CDR2 as SMNVEV (reference sequence). This CDR3 spans 17 amino acids. Deletions cut 3 bases from V and 6 bases from J, with 20 bases between. The CDR3 DNA follows: TGTGCCAGCAGTTTCAGTGGGACATATCGCGGCTCCGGGGAGCTGTTTTTT. Amino acid sequence: CASSFSGTYRGSGELFF.

As concerns this clone: This sample includes further DNA sequences coding for the same CDR3. This chain joins TRBV6-5 and TRBJ1-6, with D uncertain. The CDR3 contains 12 residues. Germline V lookup: CDR1 MNHEY, CDR2 SVGAGI. V was trimmed by 5 bases and J by 5 bases, leaving 4 bases between them. CDR3 residues: CASSTDNSPLHF. CDR3 in DNA: TGTGCCAGCAGTACAGATAATTCACCCCTCCACTTT.

The CDR3 region is CASRTGGTGNYGYTF. In DNA, the CDR3 is TGTGCCAGCAGAACGGGAGGGACAGGGAACTATGGCTACACCTTC. The gene calls are TRBV27 and TRBJ1-2, with 9 bases aligning to TRBD1. The CDR3 length is 15 residues. The ends lost 6 bases at V and 2 bases at J; junction bases unmatched: 7. Germline CDR1 MNHEY, CDR2 SMNVEV (reference sequence).

The genes are TRBV7-2 and TRBJ2-7; TRBD2 agrees at 9 bases. Germline V gene sequence: CDR1 SGHTA, CDR2 FQGNSA. The V segment lost 4 bases and the J segment 6 bases; nucleotides outside the gene matches: 7. The CDR3 loop spans 14 amino acids. The CDR3 region is CASSSGTSRVEQYF. In DNA, the CDR3 is TGTGCCAGCAGCTCTGGGACTAGCAGGGTCGAGCAGTACTTC.